Reported below is one T cell receptor beta chain. The CDR3 has 17 amino acids. The ends were cut back, 3 bases at V and 3 bases at J, with 18 bases in the middle. Germline V gene data show CDR1 as MDHEN and CDR2 as SYDVKM. It was with 60 Vbeta and 13 Jbeta primers that the PCR ran. The protocol was immunoSEQ multiplex PCR, while the TCRdb copy is restricted to in-frame clones and leaves out a portion. The sample has some 130,000 clones; about 68% are singletons. The sample belongs to a study of cytomegalovirus exposure and HLA in healthy donors. This sequence joins TRBV28 and TRBJ1-5; no definite D call. This TCR was sampled from a human donor in good health. The sample taken for sequencing was PBMCs. The CDR3: CASSLYDTKYSNQPQHF. The CDR3 nucleotides are TGTGCCAGCAGTTTGTATGACACAAAATACTCCAATCAGCCCCAGCATTTT.